Below are 3 T cell receptor beta chains sequenced from a single sample in a study of CD8 T cells in Susac syndrome. An amount of RNA that ranged from roughly 0.5 to 1 ug was reverse transcribed with random hexamers. TCRdb processed the immunoSEQ multiplex PCR reads anew with MiXCR; each CDR3 protein has one entry. Here the sample spans roughly 120,000 distinct CDR3 sequences, 93% being singletons. Sequenced: CD4+ T cells from PBMCs. Receptors originate from a human donor with multiple sclerosis.

CDR3 loop: CAISESLLQGADGYTF. The CDR3 DNA is TGTGCCATCAGTGAGTCCCTTTTACAGGGGGCTGATGGCTACACCTTC. The chain carries TRBV10-3 and TRBJ1-2; 9 bases line up with TRBD1. J was trimmed by 6 bases and V by 0 bases; bases with no gene match: 8. This CDR3 is built from 16 residues. Germline CDR1 ENHRY, CDR2 SYGVKD.

The chain recombines TRBV7-3 with TRBJ1-1; no clear D. Looked up from germline, CDR1 is SGHTA and CDR2 is FQGTGA. Trimming pared 0 bases from V and 2 bases from J, leaving 10 bases between. The CDR3 has 15 residues. CDR3 DNA: TGTGCCAGCAGCTTAACGTCACAGTCCAACACTGAAGCTTTCTTT. Encoded protein: CASSLTSQSNTEAFF.

In this sample, this clonotype turned up once. This rearrangement joins TRBV30 to TRBJ2-5; D is tentatively TRBD1 or TRBD2 (5 bases each). Germline V gene lookup returns CDR1 GTSNPN and CDR2 SVGIG (reference sequence). V gave up 0 bases and J gave up 7 bases, with 18 bases separating them. This CDR3 has 15 amino acids. The CDR3 here is CAWSVLGAGIWTQYF. The CDR3 DNA follows: TGTGCCTGGAGTGTACTAGGGGCAGGGATTTGGACCCAGTACTTC.